The clone carrying this T cell receptor beta chain came up once. The sample is drawn from a study of CD8 T cells in Susac syndrome. The overall study: Sequencing included Susac syndrome patients, roughly 6 of them with active disease and eight in remission. When blood was drawn, patients with Susac syndrome were on intravenous immunoglobulin alone, on corticosteroids, or therapy-naive.

The diagnostic criteria were recently defined, and patients with Susac syndrome met them for definite or probable disease. When the RNA was reverse transcribed, random hexamers were used with an input of roughly 0.45 to 1 ug. One entry per CDR3 protein, called by TCRdb with MiXCR from the immunoSEQ multiplex PCR reads. The profile covers roughly 200,000 distinct CDR3 sequences, with just under 95% appearing a single time and 0.099% taken by the ten largest. The germline gives CDR1 LNHNV, CDR2 YYDKDF (reference sequence). Trimming shortened V by 3 bases and J by 0 bases, and 9 bases separated the two germline ends. CDR3 length: 15 amino acids.

The TCR originated in a human donor with Susac syndrome. The chain is built from TRBV15 and TRBJ2-1; weak D call: TRBD2 (5 bases). The specimen sequenced was CD4+ T cells from PBMCs. The CDR3 sequence is CATSSGVSSYNEQFF. The DNA of the CDR3 is TGTGCCACCAGCAGCGGGGTAAGCTCCTACAATGAGCAGTTCTTC.